This T cell receptor beta chain was observed in a study of blood T cell repertoires in COVID-19. Study in general: Collection of acute and convalescent COVID-19 samples took place in the United States, Italy and Spain. T cells, B-cell-depleted T cells, or PBMCs supplied cDNA or gDNA.

V was clipped by 6 bases and J by 0 bases, with 6 bases between them. Per germline, CDR1 MNHEY and CDR2 SMNVEV (reference sequence). The CDR3 sequence is 13 residues long. In the authors' methods: Scientists estimated how many nucleated cells there were by amplifying reference gene primers. Here immunoSEQ multiplex PCR was the method, and the copy in TCRdb shows in-frame clones only, minus some. V and J calls plus clone size are reproduced from that table; the DNA served to infer D and trimming. This table has over 200,000 clones, 84% appearing once. Sequencing was carried out using peripheral blood. This TCR derives from a man aged 40-50 years who had recovered from COVID-19. The chain is built from TRBV27 and TRBJ1-5; no firm D call. The CDR3 DNA reads TGTGCCAGCAGCCGTTATAGCAATCAGCCCCAGCATTTT. The encoded protein is CASSRYSNQPQHF.